The entry that follows covers one T cell receptor (beta chain) sequence. Its antigen is still unknown. No base quality information exists; no much larger clone differs at one position. Library construction relied on the immunoSEQ multiplex PCR assay. The multiplex PCR relied on a mix of 60 forward primers for TCR Vbeta segments and 13 reverse primers for TCR Jbeta segments. Amplification of the CDR3 region of rearranged TCR beta genes was performed with a multiplex PCR assay on genomic DNA. Amplified TCR beta libraries were sequenced as 87-base-pair reads on the Illumina HiSeq System. As for how the authors treated the data: A later analysis counted approximately 84 million unique TCR beta chains across the 550 to 750 repertoires, and about 10 million of these chains were shared by at least two donors. Raw reads were error-corrected and collapsed into unique sequences with a nearest-neighbor algorithm that merged closely related sequences to remove PCR and sequencing errors. To assign V, D and J gene segments, CDR3 sequences were aligned to IMGT reference sequences. Each retained sequence needed at least a six-nucleotide match to both a V gene segment and a J gene segment. A rearrangement was called productive if the CDR3 had no stop codons and remained in frame with V and J, and every other rearrangement was called non-productive. CDR3 was defined by IMGT convention, running from the second conserved V-encoded cysteine to the conserved J-encoded phenylalanine. The earlier analysis of fewer than 750 of the donors excluded sequences that lacked an unambiguous match to a single V gene segment. An earlier analysis of under 750 of the donors called V segments functional above 56.7% productive rearrangements and segregating when the between-donor standard deviation exceeded 5%. To diagnose cytomegalovirus status from the catalog of TCR beta chain sequences, a statistical classification framework was built. A later analysis assigned V and J genes by comparing TCR nucleotide sequences with IMGT/GENE-DB human TR gene sequences. The TCRdist pipeline was used in a later analysis to assign CDR3 sequences and most-parsimonious VDJ recombination scenarios. In a later analysis, every TCR beta chain was defined by the combination of its CDR3 amino acid sequence and its V-gene family, and reads without a unique V-gene family were dropped. In a later analysis, around 600 highly shared, low-generation-probability nucleotide sequences were removed to address suspected cross-contamination and a sequencing artifact. For each public chain, a later analysis derived a clonal expansion index from normalized ranks of inferred template counts within each repertoire. Generation probabilities in a later analysis came from a VDJ recombination model fitted to out-of-frame rearrangements, and those results were checked against IGoR. A later analysis scored TCR-TCR, TCR-HLA and TCR-CMV co-occurrence with hypergeometric tests, applying a repertoire-size bias correction to TCR pairs. A later analysis estimated false discovery rates by permuting HLA or CMV assignments 20 times. In a later analysis, co-occurring TCRs were grouped using DBSCAN, and TCRdist sequence similarity was added for clustering within HLA-allele-positive subsets. Repertoires with fewer than 30,000 or more than 120,000 public chains were left out of co-occurrence clustering, as were roughly five repertoires with anomalous nucleotide sharing. Imported from immuneACCESS, the table was reduced by TCRdb to in-frame sequences with V and J called. These copies leave out some clones; in studies compared against another copy, an unresolved V gene accounts for under half, and the cause of the remainder is not known. V, J and clone size were drawn from that table, and D and trimming were deduced from the DNA. This sample lists tens of thousands of clones; less than 80% were detected once. The ten largest make up 7.2% of the sample.

From cysteine to phenylalanine, the CDR3 is 14 amino acids long. Only the CDR3 part of the read is kept: 42 bases, read in frame from the first base. The germline V gene (reference sequence) yields MNHEY for CDR1 and SMNVEV for CDR2. V is trimmed back by 5 bases and J by 10 bases, and the junction contains 7 bases that no gene match accounts for. The data originate from a study of cytomegalovirus exposure and HLA in healthy donors (dated 2017 in TCRdb). The study in broad terms: In an earlier analysis of under 600 of the donors, approximately 260 Gb of sequence data and 120 million or so unique TCR beta sequences from about 179 million T cells were reported. Rather than using new phenotypic data, the later analysis identified candidate immune exposures from TCR beta sequences and from how often those sequences occurred across donors. The T cell repertoires of under 750 subjects were profiled by immunosequencing and related to cytomegalovirus serostatus. To study patterns of TCR occurrence, a later analysis re-analyzed previously published TCR beta repertoires from 500 to 850 donors and added high-resolution HLA genotyping. All discovery cohort repertoires had been generated on a single sequencing platform. An earlier analysis of about 600 of the donors used high-throughput TCR beta sequencing to judge whether each TCR beta V gene segment behaved as functional or pseudogenic. The number of typed donors differed by locus: about 620-630 for A, B, C, DRB1 and DQB1; approximately 540 for DQA1; 606 for DPA1; and around 490 for DPB1. HLA typing included class I and class II loci at four-digit resolution. Four or five DR-DQ haplotypes were handled as single units for association and clustering, since linkage in the cohort was strong. In a later genetic analysis, genome-wide SNP genotypes for about 55% of the roughly 700 donors were used, and that subset was treated as a discovery cohort. Of the 398 genotyped donors, 70% to 90% were placed in the genetic ancestry cluster associated with self-reported Caucasian donors. A separate validation cohort of roughly 120 different subjects was used in addition to the approximately 670-subject first cohort. The study aimed to test whether cataloging public T cell receptors could reveal signatures of past pathogen exposure. Approximately 310 gigabases of sequencing data and tens of millions of unique TCR sequences were included in an early release covering 500 to 750 HLA-typed donors. Among some 400 genotyped donors of the cohort, an average of roughly 240,000 unique TCR beta nucleotide sequences were sequenced per donor, about a sixth of them non-productive. To predict cytomegalovirus infection status, the study brought together high-throughput TCR immunosequencing, statistical association of individual TCRs with disease status, and machine learning. Alongside the repertoire data, information on donor age, sex, ethnicity and CMV serostatus was compiled. The paper as a whole reports these results and caveats: In a later analysis, the rate of TCR association differed among HLA loci, with DRB1 alleles having the most associated TCRs and HLA-C alleles having the fewest. HLA typing was unavailable for some donors at each locus, so association tests used only the typed subset. In the study, 150 to 200 TCR beta chains were listed as associated with cytomegalovirus. A further reported finding was that TCR beta sequences accurately predicted the HLA-A and HLA-B alleles for most subjects in the first cohort. Broadly in line with IMGT annotations, most TCR beta V segments showed up in productive rearrangements about 87% or about 30% of the time in an earlier analysis of several hundred of the donors. Cytomegalovirus status was reported to be diagnosed by the classifier with high specificity and sensitivity in both the original and validation cohorts. A later analysis reported that several top co-occurrence clusters appeared linked to parvovirus B19, influenza, CMV and Epstein-Barr virus. Some IMGT-functional V segments, including TRBV6-2 and TRBV6-3, could not be told apart with the 87-base-pair reads, so those segments were excluded. Correlated functional status among segregating V segments might reflect linkage disequilibrium, but an unknown experimental factor could not be ruled out. Specific HLA alleles were associated with roughly 17,000 TCR beta sequences at a false discovery rate of 0.05 in a later analysis. An association between a missense DCLRE1C variant and V-gene and J-gene trimming of TCR beta chains was found in a later genetic analysis and replicated in an independent cohort. When HLA alleles, especially DR and DQ, strongly co-occurred, TCR associations were difficult to assign to individual alleles. A later genetic analysis reported fewer N-insertions in productive TCRs among donors in an Asian-associated ancestry cluster than the roughly 700-donor mean. The authors suggested that the approach could potentially be generalized to other disease states and immunological phenotypes. Across donors, most TCR sequences were observed very rarely, whereas some public TCRs were present in many individuals. In a later analysis, HLA-associated TCR beta chains were found to be more clonally expanded and to have lower generation probabilities than equally common non-associated chains. CMV serostatus was the only immune exposure information available for the cohort. Because counts were too low, roughly 18 rarely observed V segments, including chromosome 9 orphons, were left out of the earlier analysis of several hundred of the donors. A few of the identified cytomegalovirus-associated TCR beta chains were confirmed in vitro to be specific for cytomegalovirus antigens. Roughly uniform sequencing depth across donors was assumed in presence/absence analyses, although this assumption may not hold. This cohort had only TCR beta chains sequenced, and the lack of alpha or paired-chain data limited which features could be detected. A later analysis found that most CMV-associated TCR beta chains appeared HLA-restricted, with HLA associations seemingly driven largely by CMV exposure. A cluster of highly shared sequence variants was judged likely to represent a technical artifact of the sequencing pipeline.

In total, 666 healthy bone marrow donors made up the cohort. At the time of sampling, every cohort member was nominally healthy, though immune exposures that went unrecorded were likely present. The donor tested CMV seronegative and was one of the 352 seronegative cohort members. Every donor gave a peripheral blood sample, and the peripheral blood mononuclear cells from that sample were used for TCR beta sequencing. Genomic DNA was extracted from the blood cell samples with the Qiagen DNeasy Blood Extraction Kit. The sequenced material came from PBMCs. This clonotype was sampled from a woman between 35 and 50 years old in good health and CMV-seronegative. The chain uses TRBV27 and TRBJ1-6, with 8 bases in between that match TRBD1. The sequenced DNA is TGTGCCAGCAGTCTCCTGACAGGGGCCTCACCCCTCCACTTT. Its translation reads: CASSLLTGASPLHF.